Listed here are 7 T cell receptor beta chains from one sample, sequenced in a study of blood T cell repertoires in COVID-19. Clones were read by immunoSEQ multiplex PCR, and TCRdb kept only the in-frame ones, dropping some. Here the sample spans 360,000 or so clones, roughly 87% being singletons. Material: PBMCs or T cells enriched from blood (not recorded which). These receptors originate from a woman in her twenties or thirties who had recovered from COVID-19.

The chain recombines TRBV5-1 with TRBJ1-1; perhaps TRBD1 as D (5 bases). CDR1 SGHRS and CDR2 YFSETQ come from the germline V gene. The CDR3 consists of 15 residues. V lost 5 bases, J lost 4 bases, and 18 bases lay in between. The CDR3 DNA reads TGCGCCAGCAGGGCGATGGTAGGGGTGGGCACTGAAGCTTTCTTT. It codes for CASRAMVGVGTEAFF.

This sequence joins TRBV9 and TRBJ1-1, with D perhaps matching TRBD1 (5 bases). V was clipped by 4 bases and J by 4 bases, with 11 bases between them. The CDR3 is 13 amino acids. The V gene's germline CDR1 is SGDLS and CDR2 YYNGEE. The DNA of the CDR3 is TGTGCCAGCAGCCCCAGGGAGGTCACTGAAGCTTTCTTT. It specifies CASSPREVTEAFF.

The CDR3 sequence: CASSPGTANTGELFF. Here the CDR3 DNA reads TGTGCCAGCAGTCCCGGGACAGCGAACACCGGGGAGCTGTTTTTT. This chain joins TRBV7-6 and TRBJ2-2; 7 positions agree with TRBD1. Germline V gene lookup returns CDR1 SGHVS and CDR2 FNYEAQ. This CDR3 region has 15 residues. Trimming at V came to 6 bases and at J to 0 bases, leaving 4 bases not matched to a gene.

In DNA, the CDR3 is TGTGCCAGCAGTTTAGCCCGGGACAGCCTCTATGGCTACACCTTC. It specifies CASSLARDSLYGYTF. The chain links TRBV27 to TRBJ1-2, with 7 nucleotides matching TRBD1. From germline, CDR1 is MNHEY and CDR2 SMNVEV (reference sequence). This CDR3 is built from 15 residues. The V gene end was trimmed by 2 bases and the J gene end by 4 bases; junction bases not matched to a gene: 7.

The chain recombines TRBV7-3 with TRBJ2-5; 8 bases agree with TRBD1. V trimming: 6 bases; J trimming: 5 bases; junction bases outside the gene matches: 8. Looked up from germline, CDR1 is SGHTA and CDR2 is FQGTGA. The CDR3 is made up of 14 amino acids. CDR3 nucleotides: TGTGCCAGCAGTTCGACAGGGGAGATCGAGACCCAGTACTTC. Translating it yields CASSSTGEIETQYF.

The CDR3 reads CASSRGSPSYEQYF. The CDR3 coding sequence is TGTGCCAGCAGCAGGGGCTCTCCCTCCTACGAGCAGTACTTC. J is TRBJ2-7 and V is TRBV21-1; the tabulated D call, TRBD1, remains unverified against the DNA. TRBV21-1 is a known pseudogene. The CDR3 length is 14 residues.

The V and J genes are TRBV2 and TRBJ2-3; TRBD2 matches at 13 bases. The CDR3 consists of 18 residues. CDR1 is SNHLY, CDR2 FYNNEI, per germline. The junction had 7 bases not matched to a gene; V was cut back by 3 bases and J by 1 base. The CDR3 nucleotides read TGTGCCAGCAGTGACTGGACTAGCGGGAGAGTTGGCACAGATACGCAGTATTTT. It encodes CASSDWTSGRVGTDTQYF.